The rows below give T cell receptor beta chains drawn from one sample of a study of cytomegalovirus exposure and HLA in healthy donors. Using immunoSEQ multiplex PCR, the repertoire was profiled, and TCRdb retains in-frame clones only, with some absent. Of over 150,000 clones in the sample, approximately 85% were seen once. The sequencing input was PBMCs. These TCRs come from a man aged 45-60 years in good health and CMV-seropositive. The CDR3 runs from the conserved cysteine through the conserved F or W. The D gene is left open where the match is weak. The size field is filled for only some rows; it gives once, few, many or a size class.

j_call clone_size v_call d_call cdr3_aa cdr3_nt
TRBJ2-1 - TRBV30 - CAWSVRGGLHNEQFF TGTGCCTGGAGTGTACGAGGAGGCTTACACAATGAGCAGTTCTTC
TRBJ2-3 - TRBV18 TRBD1 CASSLRQGVEDTQYF TGTGCCAGCTCACTCCGACAGGGCGTTGAAGATACGCAGTATTTT
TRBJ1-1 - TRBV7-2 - CASSSLGRENTEAFF TGTGCCAGCAGCTCCCTCGGACGGGAGAACACTGAAGCTTTCTTT
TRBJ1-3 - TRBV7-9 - CASSLAVTAGNTIYF TGTGCCAGCAGCTTAGCGGTGACAGCTGGAAACACCATATATTTT
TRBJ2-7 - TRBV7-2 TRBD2 CASSLGPSGGASSYEQYF TGTGCCAGCAGCTTAGGGCCTAGCGGGGGGGCATCGTCCTACGAGCAGTACTTC
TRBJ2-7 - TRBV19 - CASSTGYPSYEQYF TGTGCCAGTAGTACAGGGTATCCGTCCTACGAGCAGTACTTC
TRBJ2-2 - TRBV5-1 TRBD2 CASSPRGGASITGELFF TGCGCCAGCAGCCCTCGGGGGGGGGCCTCTATTACCGGGGAGCTGTTTTTT
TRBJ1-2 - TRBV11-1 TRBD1 CASSSDRNPNYGYTF TGTGCCAGCAGCTCGGACAGGAATCCTAACTATGGCTACACCTTC
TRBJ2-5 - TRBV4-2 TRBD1 CASSQWDRAGETQYF TGTGCCAGCAGCCAATGGGACAGGGCGGGGGAGACCCAGTACTTC
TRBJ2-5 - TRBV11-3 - CASSAASAGTQYF TGTGCCAGCAGCGCCGCTAGCGCCGGGACCCAGTACTTC
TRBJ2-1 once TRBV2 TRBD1 CASSPDRGRDEQFF TGTGCCAGCAGCCCCGACAGGGGACGGGATGAGCAGTTCTTC
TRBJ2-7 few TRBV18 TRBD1 CASSARGQYEQYF TGTGCCAGCTCGGCTAGGGGACAGTACGAGCAGTACTTC
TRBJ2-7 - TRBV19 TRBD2 CASSTGGNSYEQYF TGTGCCAGTAGTACCGGGGGGAACTCCTACGAGCAGTACTTC
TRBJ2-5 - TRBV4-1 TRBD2 CASSPGLESQETQYF TGCGCCAGCAGTCCTGGACTAGAGTCGCAAGAGACCCAGTACTTC
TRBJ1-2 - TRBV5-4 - CASSLVAGEIYGYTF TGTGCCAGCAGCTTGGTAGCCGGGGAAATCTATGGCTACACCTTC
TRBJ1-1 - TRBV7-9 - CASSFAGGTEAFF TGTGCCAGCAGCTTCGCGGGGGGGACTGAAGCTTTCTTT
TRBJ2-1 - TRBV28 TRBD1 CASRGQGGEQFF TGTGCCAGCAGGGGACAGGGGGGTGAGCAGTTCTTC
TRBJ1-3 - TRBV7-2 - CASSLARSGNTIYF TGTGCCAGCAGCTTAGCGCGATCTGGAAACACCATATATTTT
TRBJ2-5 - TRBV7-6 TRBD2 CASSLSWTSRSETQYF TGTGCCAGCAGCTTGAGTTGGACTAGCCGGTCCGAGACCCAGTACTTC
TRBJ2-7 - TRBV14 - CASSQGNSFPNF TGTGCCAGCAGCCAAGGTAACAGCTTCCCTAACTTC
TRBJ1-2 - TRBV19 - CASRSARQGGGYTF TGTGCCAGTAGATCAGCGCGGCAGGGTGGTGGCTACACCTTC
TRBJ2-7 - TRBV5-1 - CASSLDSGPYEQYF TGCGCCAGCAGCTTGGACAGCGGTCCCTACGAGCAGTACTTC
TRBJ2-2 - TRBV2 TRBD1 CASIKKGDRGTGELFF TGTGCCAGCATTAAAAAGGGAGACAGGGGTACCGGGGAGCTGTTTTTT
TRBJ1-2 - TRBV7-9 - CASSPIGGTFYGYTF TGTGCCAGCAGCCCAATCGGGGGGACATTCTATGGCTACACCTTC
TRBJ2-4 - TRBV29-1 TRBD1 CSVAETGGSDIQYF TGCAGCGTTGCGGAAACAGGGGGCTCGGACATTCAGTACTTC
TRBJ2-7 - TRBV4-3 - CASSQDSLGGYEQYF TGCGCCAGCAGCCAAGATTCCTTAGGGGGCTACGAGCAGTACTTC
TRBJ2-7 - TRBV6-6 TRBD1 CASSSQGQTYEQYF TGTGCCAGCAGTTCGCAGGGACAGACCTACGAGCAGTACTTC
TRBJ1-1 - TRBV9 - CASSVVQGRTEAFF TGTGCCAGCAGCGTAGTTCAGGGTCGCACTGAAGCTTTCTTT
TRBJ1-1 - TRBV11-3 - CASSPGGVNTEAFF TGTGCCAGCAGCCCCGGCGGAGTGAACACTGAAGCTTTCTTT
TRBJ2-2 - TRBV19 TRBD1 CASSRVQGARGTGELFF TGTGCCAGTAGTAGAGTACAGGGGGCGCGGGGCACCGGGGAGCTGTTTTTT
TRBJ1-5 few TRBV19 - CASSIVRILSNQPQHF TGTGCCAGTAGTATCGTGAGGATCCTCAGCAATCAGCCCCAGCATTTT
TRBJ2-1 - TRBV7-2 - CASSLSGPMTGSYNEQFF TGTGCCAGCAGCTTATCGGGTCCTATGACCGGCTCCTACAATGAGCAGTTCTTC
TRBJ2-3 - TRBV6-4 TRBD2 CASSNIFSGGQDTQYF TGTGCCAGCAGCAATATATTTAGCGGGGGGCAGGATACGCAGTATTTT
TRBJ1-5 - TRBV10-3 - CAISESGAGHQPQHF TGTGCCATCAGTGAGTCGGGGGCAGGGCATCAGCCCCAGCATTTT
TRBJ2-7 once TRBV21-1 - CASSKGEGGINYEQYF TGTGCCAGCAGCAAAGGGGAGGGTGGGATTAATTACGAGCAGTACTTC
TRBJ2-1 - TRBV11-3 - CASSLRQGTYNEQFF TGTGCCAGCAGCTTAAGGCAGGGTACCTACAATGAGCAGTTCTTC
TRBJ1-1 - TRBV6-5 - CASSYATDREAFF TGTGCCAGCAGTTACGCGACCGACAGAGAAGCTTTCTTT
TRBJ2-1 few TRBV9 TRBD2 CASSVERLAGELSRNEQFF TGTGCCAGCAGCGTAGAGAGACTAGCGGGAGAGCTAAGTCGGAATGAGCAGTTCTTC
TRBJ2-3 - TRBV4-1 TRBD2 CASSQETSGRGEDTQYF TGCGCCAGCAGCCAAGAAACTAGCGGGAGGGGGGAAGATACGCAGTATTTT
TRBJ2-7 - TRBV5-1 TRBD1 CASSYGTGSYEQYF TGCGCCAGCAGCTATGGGACAGGCAGCTACGAGCAGTACTTC
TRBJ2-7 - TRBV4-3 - CASSRGLAPNEQYF TGCGCCAGCAGCAGGGGCCTCGCTCCTAACGAGCAGTACTTC
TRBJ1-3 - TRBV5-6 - CASSWTRVGGNTIYF TGTGCCAGCAGCTGGACTCGGGTAGGCGGAAACACCATATATTTT
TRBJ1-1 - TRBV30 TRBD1 CAWSVPPTGVTEAFF TGTGCCTGGAGTGTTCCCCCGACAGGGGTCACTGAAGCTTTCTTT
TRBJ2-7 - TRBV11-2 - CASSPLQGGYEQYF TGTGCCAGCAGTCCCCTGCAGGGGGGCTACGAGCAGTACTTC
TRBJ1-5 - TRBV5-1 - CASSPTGAQPQHF TGCGCCAGCAGTCCCACAGGTGCCCAGCCCCAGCATTTT
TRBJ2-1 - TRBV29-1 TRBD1 CSVVAQGDRILNEQFF TGCAGCGTTGTTGCCCAAGGGGACAGAATATTGAATGAGCAGTTCTTC
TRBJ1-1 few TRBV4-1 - CASKVTGNTEAFF TGCGCCAGCAAAGTAACAGGCAACACTGAAGCTTTCTTT
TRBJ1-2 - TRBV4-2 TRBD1 CASSRPGQDSLFDGYTF TGTGCCAGCAGCCGACCTGGACAGGACTCTCTCTTTGATGGCTACACCTTC
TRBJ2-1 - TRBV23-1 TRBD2 CASPPRGPGTSGRRRYNEQFF TGCGCCAGCCCCCCTCGGGGGCCTGGGACTAGCGGGAGACGGAGGTACAATGAGCAGTTCTTC
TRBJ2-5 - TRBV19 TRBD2 CASSTGTTSQETQYF TGTGCCAGTAGTACCGGGACTACTTCACAAGAGACCCAGTACTTC
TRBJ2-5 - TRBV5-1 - CASSLEGGRETQYF TGCGCCAGCAGCTTGGAGGGGGGGCGAGAGACCCAGTACTTC
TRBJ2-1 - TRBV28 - CASSPRNEQFF TGTGCCAGCAGTCCCCGCAATGAGCAGTTCTTC
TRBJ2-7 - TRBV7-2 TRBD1 CASSFRQGYEQYF TGTGCCAGCAGCTTTAGACAGGGGTACGAGCAGTACTTC
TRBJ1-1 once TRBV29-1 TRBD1 CSGDRGDTEAFF TGCAGCGGAGACAGGGGGGACACTGAAGCTTTCTTT